This note documents a single T cell receptor (beta chain) sequence. Adult Caucasians living in Nashville, Tennessee made up all of the donors. CD8 memory pooled CD45RO+ cells and CCR7-negative CD45RA+ TemRA cells. The source of the sample is a study of shared clonotypes between healthy human individuals. Study background: Every donor yielded three CD4 naive, three CD4 memory, two CD8 naive and one CD8 memory plate.

In replicate PCRs of sorted subsets, approximately 200 ng DNA, 29,000 or so T cell genomes, was used. The method was immunoSEQ multiplex PCR; TCRdb's version includes in-frame clones alone and lacks a portion of them. This sample has roughly 700,000 clones; about 90% occur once, and the top ten carry 30% to 40%. The sample consisted of memory CD8+ T cells from PBMCs. Subset given: CD45RO+ cells pooled with CCR7-negative TemRA cells. This sequence was found in a man aged 18 to 35 in good health. Some clones in this sample may be carry-over from other donors' samples.

The CDR3 region is CASSPYPGRRETQYF. DNA of the CDR3: TGTGCCAGCAGCCCTTATCCCGGGAGGAGGGAGACCCAGTACTTC. The J gene is TRBJ2-5, the V gene TRBV27; TRBD2 aligns across 7 bases. The V segment lost 6 bases and the J segment 5 bases; nucleotides outside the gene matches: 12. The CDR3 contains 15 residues. Germline-derived CDR1 and CDR2 are MNHEY and SMNVEV (reference sequence).